This T cell receptor beta chain was recovered during a study of shared clonotypes between healthy human individuals. Study-level points and caveats: Larger estimated richness was generally seen in naive subsets than in memory subsets.

The ends lost 10 bases at V and 1 base at J; junction bases unmatched: 14. The CDR3 consists of 16 residues. Per germline, CDR1 SGHNT and CDR2 YYREEE (reference sequence). With respect to this clone: Its antigen is unidentified.

CD8 cells classed as naive were CD45RO-negative and positively selected for CCR7, excluding terminally differentiated effector memory CD45RA+ cells. There were only Caucasian adults among the donors, and all lived in Nashville, Tennessee. Under the authors' procedure: There were no quality scores in the junction-only immunoSEQ sequences, so filtering differed. Data came from immunoSEQ multiplex PCR; TCRdb stores just in-frame clones and leaves some out. That table supplies the V and J calls and clone size; D and trimming were determined from the DNA. Among about 2.1 million clones listed, 93% were seen once.

Input material: naive CD8+ T cells from PBMCs. The chain joins TRBV5-4 to TRBJ2-3; 8 nucleotides match TRBD1. This TCR derives from a man aged 18 to 29 in good health. Some clones in this sample may be carry-over from other donors' samples. The CDR3 sequence is CAYEGVGTGGTDTQYF. DNA for the CDR3: TGTGCCTACGAAGGAGTTGGGACAGGTGGCACAGATACGCAGTATTTT.